This TCR beta chain was captured by sequencing in a study of blood T cell repertoires in COVID-19. CDR3 length equals 15 residues. Trimming took off 2 bases at V and 0 bases at J, with 10 bases between the two ends. Germline V gene sequence: CDR1 LGHNA, CDR2 YNFKEQ. Clones were read by immunoSEQ multiplex PCR, and TCRdb kept only the in-frame ones, dropping some. The sample carries about 200,000 clones, 76% recorded once. The chain combines TRBV4-2 with TRBJ1-2; the D is unclear. Specimen: PBMCs or T cells enriched from blood (not recorded which). The clonotype comes from a woman in her forties or fifties with acute COVID-19. The CDR3 region is CASSQLGGTNYGYTF. In DNA form, the CDR3 reads TGTGCCAGCAGCCAACTAGGCGGAACTAACTATGGCTACACCTTC.